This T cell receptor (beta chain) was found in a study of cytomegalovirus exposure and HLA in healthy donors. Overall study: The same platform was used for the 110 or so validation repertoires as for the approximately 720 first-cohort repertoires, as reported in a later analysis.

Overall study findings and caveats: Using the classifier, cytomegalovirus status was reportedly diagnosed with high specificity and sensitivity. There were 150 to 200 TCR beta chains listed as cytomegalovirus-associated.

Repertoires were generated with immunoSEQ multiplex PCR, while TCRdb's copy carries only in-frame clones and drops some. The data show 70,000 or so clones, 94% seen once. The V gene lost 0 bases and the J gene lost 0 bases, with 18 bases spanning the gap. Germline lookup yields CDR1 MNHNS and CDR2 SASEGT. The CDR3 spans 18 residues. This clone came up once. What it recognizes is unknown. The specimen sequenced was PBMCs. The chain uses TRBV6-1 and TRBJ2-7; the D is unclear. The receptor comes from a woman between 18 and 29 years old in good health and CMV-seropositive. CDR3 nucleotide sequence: TGTGCCAGCAGTGAAGCGTTTTGGAAGGAGCTCAGCTCCTACGAGCAGTACTTC. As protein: CASSEAFWKELSSYEQYF.